The 8 T cell receptor beta chains below were found in one sample sequenced in a study of blood T cell repertoires in COVID-19. Clones were read by immunoSEQ multiplex PCR, and TCRdb kept only the in-frame ones, dropping some. The sample includes 150,000 to 200,000 clones, under 85% of them seen just once. Sequenced material: peripheral blood. All receptors derive from a woman aged 80 or older with acute or convalescent COVID-19.

This clone was found a few times. CDR3 bases: TGCAGCGTTGAAACGCGCAGGCCATCGGAAAAACTGTTTTTT. Protein: CSVETRRPSEKLFF. J is TRBJ1-4 and V is TRBV29-1; D is undetermined. The CDR3 covers 14 residues. Trimming removed 2 bases at V and 8 bases at J, with 15 bases between. Germline CDR1 is SQVTM and CDR2 is ANQGSEA.

This clone was seen just once. The chain employs TRBV30 and TRBJ2-3; TRBD2 aligns across 7 bases. J lost 4 bases, V lost 0 bases, and 4 bases had no gene match. This CDR3 contains 14 residues. Germline V lookup: CDR1 GTSNPN, CDR2 SVGIG (reference sequence). The CDR3 DNA reads TGTGCCTGGAGTGTGAGACTAGCAGCAGATACGCAGTATTTT. This sequence encodes CAWSVRLAADTQYF.

This clone appeared a few times. The chain carries TRBV7-8 and TRBJ1-1, with 7 positions matching TRBD1. The V and J ends lost 5 bases and 1 base, in that order; junction bases with no gene match: 4. The CDR3 totals 14 residues. Germline V gene lookup returns CDR1 SGHVS and CDR2 FQNEAQ. CDR3 sequence: CASSVGTANTEAFF. The DNA for the CDR3 is TGTGCCAGCAGCGTAGGGACAGCGAACACTGAAGCTTTCTTT.

The chain has TRBV27 and TRBJ1-1; no clear D. Germline V lookup: CDR1 MNHEY, CDR2 SMNVEV (reference sequence). The CDR3 totals 16 residues. Deletions cut 2 bases from V and 5 bases from J, with 18 bases between. The CDR3 sequence: CASSLRSARGGTEAFF. In DNA, the CDR3 is TGTGCCAGCAGTTTACGGTCGGCCAGAGGCGGGACTGAAGCTTTCTTT.

V gene TRBV12-3 or TRBV12-4 combines with J gene TRBJ2-5; 7 nucleotides match TRBD1. J gave up 5 bases and V 3 bases, and 3 bases lay outside the gene matches. The length of the CDR3 is 13 residues. The CDR3 DNA follows: TGTGCCAGCAGTTTGACAGGGAGCGAGACCCAGTACTTC. Its translation: CASSLTGSETQYF.

J is TRBJ2-1 and V is TRBV30; unclear D gene. Per germline, CDR1 GTSNPN and CDR2 SVGIG (reference sequence). The CDR3 totals 12 residues. Trimming stripped 4 bases from V and 8 bases from J, with 12 bases between. CDR3 DNA: TGTGCCTGGACCGAATGGTCGGATGAGCAGTTCTTC. Its protein is CAWTEWSDEQFF.

The chain carries TRBV7-8 and TRBJ2-6; D not resolved. Germline V gene data show CDR1 as SGHVS and CDR2 as FQNEAQ. V was shortened by 5 bases and J by 0 bases, with 8 bases between the two germline ends. The CDR3 spans 15 residues. CDR3 sequence reads: CASSTRVSGANVLTF. CDR3 nucleotide sequence: TGTGCCAGCAGCACCCGGGTCTCTGGGGCCAACGTCCTGACTTTC.

The DNA of the CDR3 is TGTGCCACCAGTGATTTCTGGCGACGGACTAGGTATGGCTACACCTTC. Translating it yields CATSDFWRRTRYGYTF. V usage is TRBV24-1 and J usage is TRBJ1-2; no definite D call. CDR1 and CDR2 (germline): KGHDR, SFDVKD. CDR3 size: 16 residues. Trimming cost V 1 base and J 5 bases, with 16 bases left between them.